These 29 T cell receptor beta chains were sequenced from one sample in a study of blood T cell repertoires in COVID-19 (TCRdb year 2020). Library creation used the immunoSEQ multiplex PCR assay. Imported from immuneACCESS, the table was reduced by TCRdb to in-frame sequences with V and J called. These copies leave out some clones; in studies compared against another copy, an unresolved V gene accounts for under half, and the cause of the remainder is not known. For this sample the table gives approximately 250,000 clones, of which approximately 90% were detected only once. The biggest ten clones account for about 2.5% of the sample. The sequencing input was PBMCs or T cells enriched from blood (not recorded which). The receptors here all came from a woman in her thirties or forties with acute COVID-19.

The V and J genes are TRBV3-1 (or the pseudogene TRBV3-2) and TRBJ2-7; the match to TRBD2 covers 11 bases. The ends lost 0 bases at V and 4 bases at J; junction bases unmatched: 11. From germline, CDR1 is LGHDT and CDR2 YNNKEL (reference sequence). The CDR3 extends over 18 amino acids. The chain's CDR3 is CASSQDRILAGVKYEQYF. CDR3 bases: TGTGCCAGCAGCCAAGATCGGATACTAGCGGGGGTCAAGTACGAGCAGTACTTC.

J is TRBJ1-3 and V is TRBV5-1, with D hard to call. Per the germline V gene, CDR1 is SGHRS and CDR2 is YFSETQ. The CDR3 contains 16 residues. V lost 2 bases and J 0 bases, leaving 12 bases between the germline ends. CDR3 protein: CASSLGLVGSGNTIYF. CDR3 bases: TGCGCCAGCAGCTTAGGACTCGTTGGCTCTGGAAACACCATATATTTT.

The chain recombines TRBV6-1 with TRBJ2-7, with D perhaps TRBD1 (6 bases). The CDR3 is made up of 17 amino acids. Trimming left V 4 bases short and J 2 bases short, with 21 bases between. Germline assignment: CDR1 MNHNS and CDR2 SASEGT. The CDR3 sequence: CASSAIPGQGSTYEQYF. CDR3 DNA: TGTGCCAGCAGTGCGATTCCGGGACAAGGGTCTACCTACGAGCAGTACTTC.

This rearrangement joins TRBV11-3 to TRBJ2-5; maybe TRBD1 (5 bases). CDR1 and CDR2 from the germline V gene are SGHNT and YENEEA. The CDR3 consists of 13 residues. The V and J ends lost 6 bases and 5 bases respectively, with 13 bases between them. This CDR3 reads CASSAQGVETQYF. In DNA form, the CDR3 reads TGTGCCAGCAGTGCTCAGGGTGTGGAGACCCAGTACTTC.

This chain joins TRBV7-2 and TRBJ1-2; D is possibly TRBD1 (5 bases). The CDR3 has 15 residues. Per germline, CDR1 SGHTA and CDR2 FQGNSA. V shed 1 base and J shed 5 bases, with 14 bases lying between them. DNA of the CDR3: TGTGCCAGCAGCTTAGTGACAGTAGGGGCATATGGCTACACCTTC. It yields the protein CASSLVTVGAYGYTF.

J is TRBJ2-5 and V is TRBV10-3; TRBD1 agrees at 11 bases. The CDR3 totals 16 residues. Losses at the gene ends were 4 bases for V and 2 bases for J; bases not matched to a gene: 6. Germline V gene lookup returns CDR1 ENHRY and CDR2 SYGVKD. CDR3 DNA sequence: TGTGCCATCAGTGGGGCCCGGGACAGGGGGCAAGAGACCCAGTACTTC. Translating it yields CAISGARDRGQETQYF.

CDR3 nucleotides: TGCGCCAGCAGCCAAGACGGACAGGAGGCCAACTATGGCTACACCTTC. Protein: CASSQDGQEANYGYTF. The chain carries TRBV4-1 and TRBJ1-2; 7 positions agree with TRBD1. CDR1 and CDR2 (germline): MGHRA, YSYEKL. After removal of 0 bases from V and 2 bases from J, the junction contained 6 bases not matched to a gene. This CDR3 is built from 16 residues.

V is TRBV7-2 and J is TRBJ1-2; 9 bases map to TRBD1. Germline V gene sequence: CDR1 SGHTA, CDR2 FQGNSA. The V and J ends lost 3 bases and 4 bases, in that order; junction bases with no gene match: 6. The CDR3 extends over 15 amino acids. In nucleotides, the CDR3 is TGTGCCAGCAGCTTCCGGGACAGGGTGACCTATGGCTACACCTTC. This sequence encodes CASSFRDRVTYGYTF.

J is TRBJ2-4 and V is TRBV10-1; tentatively, D is TRBD1 (7 bases). The CDR3 is 14 amino acids. Germline V gene sequence: CDR1 WNHNN, CDR2 SYGVQD (reference sequence). V was clipped by 11 bases and J by 0 bases, with 14 bases between them. CDR3: CAANRGLAKNIQYF. The CDR3, as DNA: TGCGCCGCAAACAGGGGACTAGCCAAAAACATTCAGTACTTC.

The chain has TRBV11-2 and TRBJ2-5; TRBD2 matches 8 bases. The CDR3 is 14 residues long. Germline V gives CDR1 SGHAT, CDR2 FQNNGV. Germline trimming cut 4 bases from V and 5 bases from J; bases unmatched to any gene: 6. The CDR3 loop is CASSSGTRKETQYF. CDR3 DNA sequence: TGTGCCAGCAGCTCCGGGACTAGGAAGGAGACCCAGTACTTC. Full variable domain (outside the CDR3, taken from reference TRBV11-2 and TRBJ2-5): EAGVAQSPRYKIIEKRQSVAFWCNPISGHATLYWYQQILGQGPKLLIQFQNNGVVDDSQLPKDRFSAERLKGVDSTLKIQPAKLEDSAVYLCASSSGTRKETQYFGPGTRLLVL.

V and J are TRBV19 and TRBJ2-7, with 7 bases lining up with TRBD1. CDR3 length: 14 residues. V shed 8 bases, J shed 2 bases, and the junction held 9 bases outside the gene matches. Germline V gives CDR1 LNHDA, CDR2 SQIVND (reference sequence). The CDR3 loop reads CASSQTGKTYEQYF. CDR3 bases: TGTGCCAGTTCCCAGACAGGGAAGACCTACGAGCAGTACTTC. Full variable domain (remainder filled in from reference TRBV19 and TRBJ2-7): DGGITQSPKYLFRKEGQNVTLSCEQNLNHDAMYWYRQDPGQGLRLIYYSQIVNDFQKGDIAEGYSVSREKKESFPLTVTSAQKNPTAFYLCASSQTGKTYEQYFGPGTRLTVT.

This rearrangement joins TRBV6-5 to TRBJ2-1; D uncertain. V gave up 6 bases and J gave up 6 bases, with 6 bases separating them. The CDR3 contains 11 residues. Germline values: CDR1 MNHEY, CDR2 SVGAGI. The CDR3 nucleotides are TGTGCCAGCAGCACAGTCAATGAGCAGTTCTTC. Translation: CASSTVNEQFF.

The rearrangement uses TRBV30 and TRBJ1-5; D may be TRBD1 (5 bases). The CDR3 is 16 residues long. Trimming stripped 1 base from V and 5 bases from J, with 18 bases between. Germline V gene data show CDR1 as GTSNPN and CDR2 as SVGIG (reference sequence). The CDR3 bases are TGTGCCTGGAGTGGGCAGGGTCAGGGTGGCCATCAGCCCCAGCATTTT. This codes for CAWSGQGQGGHQPQHF.

The chain joins TRBV5-6 to TRBJ2-7, with D possibly being TRBD1 (6 bases). The CDR3 extends over 14 amino acids. Trimming took off 6 bases at V and 2 bases at J, with 15 bases between the two ends. Per germline, CDR1 SGHDT and CDR2 YYEEEE. The CDR3 region is CASTGQTTTYEQYF. The DNA for the CDR3 is TGTGCCAGCACCGGACAGACTACAACCTACGAGCAGTACTTC.

This CDR3 reads CASSSSLAGGFSTDTQYF. In DNA form, the CDR3 reads TGTGCCAGCAGCTCGAGCTTAGCGGGAGGCTTTTCTACAGATACGCAGTATTTT. The chain recombines TRBV7-2 with TRBJ2-3; 10 bases match TRBD2. The CDR3 consists of 18 residues. V gave up 4 bases and J gave up 3 bases; unmatched junction bases: 13. In germline, CDR1 is SGHTA, CDR2 FQGNSA.

The chain combines TRBV28 with TRBJ1-2; D is possibly TRBD1 (5 bases). CDR3 length equals 14 residues. The germline V and J ends were trimmed by 7 bases and 5 bases, with 17 bases remaining between them. Germline V CDR1 and CDR2: MDHEN, SYDVKM. The CDR3 sequence: CASTTTPRGYGYTF. The CDR3 coding sequence is TGTGCCAGCACTACCACTCCCCGGGGGTATGGCTACACCTTC.

The genes are TRBV19 and TRBJ1-4; 9 bases fit TRBD1. The length of the CDR3 is 14 residues. The germline V gene encodes CDR1 LNHDA and CDR2 SQIVND (reference sequence). Trimming at V came to 5 bases and at J to 8 bases, leaving 6 bases not matched to a gene. The CDR3 sequence: CASSLTGGNEKLFF. CDR3 nucleotides: TGTGCCAGTAGTCTCACAGGGGGCAACGAAAAACTGTTTTTT.

V gene TRBV27 combines with J gene TRBJ2-1; 10 bases line up with TRBD1. CDR3 length: 15 residues. V trimming: 6 bases; J trimming: 3 bases; junction bases outside the gene matches: 5. CDR1 and CDR2 from the germline V gene are MNHEY and SMNVEV (reference sequence). CDR3 sequence (DNA): TGTGCCAGCAGGATGACAGGGGGCGGCTACAATGAGCAGTTCTTC. Protein: CASRMTGGGYNEQFF.

The chain combines TRBV5-4 with TRBJ2-7; 7 bases line up with TRBD1. Germline V CDR1 and CDR2: SGHNT, YYREEE (reference sequence). This CDR3 spans 15 amino acids. Trimming took 0 bases from V and 2 from J; bases not matched to a gene: 5. CDR3 protein: CASSLAGDRTYEQYV. In DNA form, the CDR3 reads TGTGCCAGCAGCTTGGCCGGGGACAGAACCTACGAGCAGTACGTC.

The chain carries TRBV5-1 and TRBJ2-2; no reliable D call. This CDR3 is 13 amino acids long. Trimming shortened V by 2 bases and J by 6 bases, and 8 bases separated the two germline ends. Germline V gene lookup returns CDR1 SGHRS and CDR2 YFSETQ. The CDR3 reads CASSLALSGELFF. DNA for the CDR3: TGCGCCAGCAGCTTAGCCCTCTCCGGGGAGCTGTTTTTT.

The chain is built from TRBV3-1 (or the pseudogene TRBV3-2) and TRBJ1-3; D perhaps matches TRBD1 (6 bases). The V end lost 4 bases, the J end lost 2 bases, and 12 bases lay between the germline ends. This CDR3 is built from 15 residues. The germline V gene has CDR1 LGHDT and CDR2 YNNKEL (reference sequence). CDR3: CASSPARGTGNTIYF. The DNA for the CDR3 is TGTGCCAGCAGCCCGGCAAGGGGGACTGGAAACACCATATATTTT.

The chain combines TRBV27 with TRBJ2-3; a possible D gene is TRBD1 (5 bases). Looked up from germline, CDR1 is MNHEY and CDR2 is SMNVEV (reference sequence). Deletions cut 3 bases from V and 6 bases from J, with 16 bases between. CDR3 length: 15 amino acids. The CDR3 reads CASSFWGLIRDTQYF. CDR3 coding DNA: TGTGCCAGCAGTTTCTGGGGCTTGATTCGCGATACGCAGTATTTT.

V gene TRBV30 combines with J gene TRBJ1-2, with 11 bases fitting TRBD1. Trimming removed 8 bases from V and 6 bases from J; junction bases left unmatched: 5. The CDR3 extends over 12 amino acids. Germline loops: CDR1 GTSNPN, CDR2 SVGIG (reference sequence). CDR3 sequence: CAGPGQGDGYTF. The CDR3 bases are TGTGCCGGACCGGGACAGGGGGATGGCTACACCTTC.

Remarks on this clone: The sample contains more than one DNA sequence encoding this CDR3. The chain employs TRBV7-8 and TRBJ2-1, with a possible D match to TRBD2 (7 bases). The CDR3 extends over 15 amino acids. CDR1 is SGHVS, CDR2 FQNEAQ, per germline. V dropped 2 bases and J dropped 3 bases, with 11 bases sitting between them. The CDR3 loop is CASSLRGGLYNEQFF. CDR3 nucleotide sequence: TGTGCCAGCAGCTTACGCGGGGGCCTCTACAATGAGCAGTTCTTC. Based on the CDR3 plus reference TRBV7-8 and TRBJ2-1, the full variable domain is GAGVSQSPRYKVAKRGQDVALRCDPISGHVSLFWYQQALGQGPEFLTYFQNEAQLDKSGLPSDRFFAERPEGSVSTLKIQRTQQEDSAVYLCASSLRGGLYNEQFFGPGTRLTVL.

This clone was counted between two and nine times. V is TRBV5-1 and J is TRBJ2-1, with D possibly TRBD1 on 5 matching bases. The germline V gene has CDR1 SGHRS and CDR2 YFSETQ. The V end was cut by 4 bases, the J end by 2 bases, with 13 bases between. The CDR3 loop spans 15 amino acids. CDR3 nucleotide sequence: TGCGCCAGCAGCCCCAGGTTGGGGCCCTACAATGAGCAGTTCTTC. Amino acids: CASSPRLGPYNEQFF.

The CDR3 DNA reads as TGTGCCAGCAGCCATCCGAAAGAAGGGGGACTAGCGGGGATAGAGACCCAGTACTTC. This gives the protein CASSHPKEGGLAGIETQYF. The chain combines TRBV14 with TRBJ2-5; 13 bases line up with TRBD2. Germline V gene data show CDR1 as SGHDN and CDR2 as FVKESK. The CDR3 totals 19 residues. The V segment lost 3 bases and the J segment 4 bases; nucleotides outside the gene matches: 14. Drawing the rest from reference TRBV14 and TRBJ2-5, the complete variable domain is EAGVTQFPSHSVIEKGQTVTLRCDPISGHDNLYWYRRVMGKEIKFLLHFVKESKQDESGMPNNRFLAERTGGTYSTLKVQPAELEDSGVYFCASSHPKEGGLAGIETQYFGPGTRLLVL.

The rearrangement joins TRBV7-9 to TRBJ2-7; 9 bases fit TRBD1. Unmatched junction bases numbered 7, after V lost 1 base and J lost 6 bases. CDR1 and CDR2 (germline): SEHNR, FQNEAQ (reference sequence). The CDR3 totals 15 residues. This CDR3 reads CASSLGDRDAGEQYF. The CDR3, as DNA: TGTGCCAGCAGCTTAGGGGACAGGGACGCTGGCGAGCAGTACTTC.

V gene TRBV9 combines with J gene TRBJ1-5; D uncertain. V was pared by 5 bases and J by 5 bases, with 14 bases between. CDR1 is SGDLS, CDR2 YYNGEE, per germline. This CDR3 is 14 amino acids long. CDR3 sequence (DNA): TGTGCCAGCAGTCCCCGGGGTACGGATCAGCCCCAGCATTTT. Protein product: CASSPRGTDQPQHF.

The J gene is TRBJ2-7, the V gene TRBV27; maybe TRBD1 (6 bases). The V end lost 5 bases, the J end lost 5 bases, and 16 bases lay between the germline ends. This CDR3 comprises 14 residues. Germline V gene lookup returns CDR1 MNHEY and CDR2 SMNVEV (reference sequence). The CDR3 sequence: CASSPLQGRHEQYV. The CDR3 DNA is TGTGCCAGCAGTCCCCTACAGGGTCGCCACGAGCAGTACGTC.